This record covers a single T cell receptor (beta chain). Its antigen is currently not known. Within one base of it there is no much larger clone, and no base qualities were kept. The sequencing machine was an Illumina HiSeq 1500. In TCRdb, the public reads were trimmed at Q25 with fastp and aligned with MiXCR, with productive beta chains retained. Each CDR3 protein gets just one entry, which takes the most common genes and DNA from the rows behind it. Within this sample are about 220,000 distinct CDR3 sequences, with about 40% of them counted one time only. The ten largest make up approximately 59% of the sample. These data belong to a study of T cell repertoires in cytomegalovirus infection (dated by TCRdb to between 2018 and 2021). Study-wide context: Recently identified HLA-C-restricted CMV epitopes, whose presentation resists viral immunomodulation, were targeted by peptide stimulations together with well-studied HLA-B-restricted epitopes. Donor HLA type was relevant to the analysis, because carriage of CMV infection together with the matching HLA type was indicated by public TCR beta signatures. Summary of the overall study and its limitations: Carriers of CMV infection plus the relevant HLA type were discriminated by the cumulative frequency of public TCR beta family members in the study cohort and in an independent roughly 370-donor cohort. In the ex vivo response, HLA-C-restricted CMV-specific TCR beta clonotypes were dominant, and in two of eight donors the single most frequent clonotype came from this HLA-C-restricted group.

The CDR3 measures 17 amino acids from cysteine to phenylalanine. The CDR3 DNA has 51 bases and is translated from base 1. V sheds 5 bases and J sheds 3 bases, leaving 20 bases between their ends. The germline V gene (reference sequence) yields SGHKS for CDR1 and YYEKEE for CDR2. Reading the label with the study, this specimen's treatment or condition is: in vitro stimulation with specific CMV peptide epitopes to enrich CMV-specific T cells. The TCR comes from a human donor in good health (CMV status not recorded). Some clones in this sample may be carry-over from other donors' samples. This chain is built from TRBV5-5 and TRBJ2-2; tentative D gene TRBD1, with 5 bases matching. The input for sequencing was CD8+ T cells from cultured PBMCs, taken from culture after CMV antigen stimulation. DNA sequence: TGTGCCAGCAGGCGTTCCATCAGGGATTTGGACACCGGGGAGCTGTTTTTT. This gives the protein CASRRSIRDLDTGELFF.